These 14 T cell receptor beta chains were sequenced from one sample in a study of cytomegalovirus exposure and HLA in healthy donors. The PCR made use of 60 Vbeta and 13 Jbeta primers. TCRdb's copy holds only in-frame clones and misses some; the assay was immunoSEQ multiplex PCR. The sample consists of 55,000 to 75,000 clones, around 72% of them appearing once. Sequencing was performed on PBMCs. Receptors originate from a woman aged 25 to 39 in good health and CMV-seropositive.

This clone was counted a few times. V and J are TRBV5-1 and TRBJ2-3; perhaps TRBD1 as D (6 bases). The CDR3 spans 14 residues. V was pared by 4 bases and J by 8 bases, with 17 bases between. In germline, CDR1 is SGHRS, CDR2 YFSETQ. CDR3 sequence reads: CASSPLLTGGTQYF. The CDR3 bases are TGCGCCAGCAGCCCACTCCTGACAGGTGGTACGCAGTATTTT.

The chain employs TRBV4-2 and TRBJ2-1; D is perhaps TRBD2 (6 bases). The germline V gene has CDR1 LGHNA and CDR2 YNFKEQ. The CDR3 length is 17 residues. Trimming removed 1 base from V and 2 bases from J, with 15 bases in between. The CDR3, as DNA: TGTGCCAGCAGCCAAGGCTCTAGCGAGGAGACCTACAATGAGCAGTTCTTC. Translation: CASSQGSSEETYNEQFF.

This clone appeared a single time. The CDR3: CASIGTGGNNEQFF. The CDR3 DNA sequence: TGTGCCAGCATCGGGACAGGGGGCAACAATGAGCAGTTCTTC. This sequence joins TRBV6-5 and TRBJ2-1, with 12 bases matching TRBD1. Germline CDR1 is MNHEY and CDR2 is SVGAGI. Losses at the gene ends were 7 bases for V and 5 bases for J; bases not matched to a gene: 3. The CDR3 runs to 14 residues.

This clone occurred a few times. The chain joins TRBV6-6 to TRBJ1-2; D gene uncertain. V dropped 9 bases and J dropped 8 bases, with 19 bases sitting between them. The CDR3 length is 13 residues. CDR1 and CDR2 from the germline V gene are MNHNY and SVGAGI (reference sequence). CDR3 loop: CASREASVSGYTF. DNA of the CDR3: TGTGCCAGTCGGGAGGCCTCGGTCAGCGGCTACACCTTC.

The V gene is TRBV15, the J gene TRBJ2-5; 15 nucleotides agree with TRBD2. J lost 5 bases, V lost 2 bases, and 15 bases had no gene match. CDR3 length: 20 amino acids. CDR1 and CDR2 (germline): LNHNV, YYDKDF (reference sequence). The CDR3 bases are TGTGCCACCAGCAGACCCGGACTAGCGGGAGGGCCTCGGGGGGGGGAGACCCAGTACTTC. This gives the protein CATSRPGLAGGPRGGETQYF.

The chain carries TRBV9 and TRBJ2-7; 7 positions match TRBD2. This CDR3 comprises 14 residues. V gave up 0 bases and J gave up 5 bases; unmatched junction bases: 5. The V gene's germline CDR1 is SGDLS and CDR2 YYNGEE. CDR3 nucleotides: TGTGCCAGCAGCGTAGGGGGGGGTGCTGACGAGCAGTACTTC. This encodes CASSVGGGADEQYF.

The chain carries TRBV29-1 and TRBJ2-1; 11 bases line up with TRBD2. Germline CDR1 is SQVTM and CDR2 is ANQGSEA. V lost 7 bases to trimming and J lost 1 base; unmatched junction nucleotides: 6. There are 15 residues in the CDR3. The DNA for the CDR3 is TGCAGCGCGGTCCCTAGCGGGAGGTCCTACAATGAGCAGTTCTTC. It translates to CSAVPSGRSYNEQFF.

V and J are TRBV6-5 and TRBJ1-1, with TRBD1 matching over 8 bases. Germline CDR1 MNHEY, CDR2 SVGAGI. The V segment lost 2 bases and the J segment 11 bases; nucleotides outside the gene matches: 10. The CDR3 sequence is 14 residues long. The CDR3 nucleotides are TGTGCCAGCAGTTACCGCACAGGGGGGGTGGTGGCTTTCTTT. Translated: CASSYRTGGVVAFF.

This clone came up once. The chain has TRBV5-1 and TRBJ2-6, with D possibly TRBD2 on 5 matching bases. V gave up 3 bases and J gave up 0 bases, with 13 bases separating them. Germline V gene lookup returns CDR1 SGHRS and CDR2 YFSETQ. The CDR3 totals 17 residues. This CDR3 is CASSYRTYDSGANVLTF. The DNA for the CDR3 is TGCGCCAGCAGCTATAGGACTTACGACTCTGGGGCCAACGTCCTGACTTTC.

The chain couples TRBV30 to TRBJ2-2; D possibly corresponds to TRBD2 (7 bases). Germline CDR1 reads GTSNPN; CDR2 reads SVGIG (reference sequence). With 1 base removed from V and 7 bases from J, the gap between germline ends came to 10 bases. The CDR3 has 13 amino acids. CDR3 loop: CAWSGGGGGELFF. Here the CDR3 DNA reads TGTGCCTGGAGTGGGGGGGGCGGCGGGGAGCTGTTTTTT.

The CDR3 DNA reads TGCGCCAGCAGCTTGGGATGGGGGCGAAGCTCCTACAATGAGCAGTTCTTC. Protein sequence: CASSLGWGRSSYNEQFF. V is TRBV5-1 and J is TRBJ2-1; D perhaps matches TRBD1 (6 bases). Trimming left V 0 bases short and J 0 bases short, with 13 bases between. The V gene's germline CDR1 is SGHRS and CDR2 YFSETQ. This CDR3 region has 17 residues.

This clone was counted only a few times. This rearrangement joins TRBV29-1 to TRBJ1-1; 9 bases agree with TRBD1. J gave up 4 bases and V 6 bases, and 6 bases lay outside the gene matches. This CDR3 comprises 13 residues. Per the germline V gene, CDR1 is SQVTM and CDR2 is ANQGSEA. CDR3 sequence (DNA): TGCAGCGTCCCCGGGACAGGGTTCACTGAAGCTTTCTTT. It codes for CSVPGTGFTEAFF.

The chain is built from TRBV7-9 and TRBJ2-7; D possibly corresponds to TRBD2 (5 bases). Germline V gene sequence: CDR1 SEHNR, CDR2 FQNEAQ (reference sequence). The CDR3 loop spans 13 amino acids. V lost 4 bases to trimming and J lost 4 bases, with 11 bases between them. The chain's CDR3 is CASSSSPGYEQYF. The CDR3 coding sequence is TGTGCCAGCAGCTCGTCACCGGGGTACGAGCAGTACTTC.

The chain recombines TRBV2 with TRBJ1-1; the D gene is possibly TRBD1 (5 bases). Germline V lookup: CDR1 SNHLY, CDR2 FYNNEI. Trimming left V 3 bases short and J 0 bases short, with 20 bases between. The CDR3 sequence is 18 residues long. CDR3 coding DNA: TGTGCCAGCAGTGAGGCCGAATCGGGGGTAACTATGAACACTGAAGCTTTCTTT. Amino acid sequence: CASSEAESGVTMNTEAFF.